This T cell receptor (beta chain) was retrieved from a study of blood T cell repertoires in COVID-19. Study-level information: Italy, Spain and the United States were the sources of the convalescent and acute COVID-19 samples. Sample material is recorded as cDNA or gDNA derived from T cells, B-cell-depleted T cells, or PBMCs.

Authors' analysis steps: Quantification of nucleated cells was approximated via reference gene primer amplification. This table comes from immunoSEQ multiplex PCR, and its TCRdb copy is limited to in-frame clones, with some not included. That table furnishes V, J and clone size, whereas the DNA furnished D and trimming. The sample includes roughly 100,000 clones, 65% to 90% of them seen just once. CDR1 and CDR2 from the germline V gene are LNHDA and SQIVND (reference sequence). CDR3 length: 15 amino acids. Trimming took 1 base from V and 3 from J; bases not matched to a gene: 6. The sequence derives from a man aged 50 to 60 with acute or convalescent COVID-19. Sequenced sample: peripheral blood. The chain employs TRBV19 and TRBJ2-7; TRBD2 matches at 7 bases. CDR3 bases: TGTGCCAGTAGTATAGCGGCTAGCGGCAGCTACGAGCAGTACTTC. Encoded protein: CASSIAASGSYEQYF. Complete variable domain (other parts from reference TRBV19 and TRBJ2-7): DGGITQSPKYLFRKEGQNVTLSCEQNLNHDAMYWYRQDPGQGLRLIYYSQIVNDFQKGDIAEGYSVSREKKESFPLTVTSAQKNPTAFYLCASSIAASGSYEQYFGPGTRLTVT.